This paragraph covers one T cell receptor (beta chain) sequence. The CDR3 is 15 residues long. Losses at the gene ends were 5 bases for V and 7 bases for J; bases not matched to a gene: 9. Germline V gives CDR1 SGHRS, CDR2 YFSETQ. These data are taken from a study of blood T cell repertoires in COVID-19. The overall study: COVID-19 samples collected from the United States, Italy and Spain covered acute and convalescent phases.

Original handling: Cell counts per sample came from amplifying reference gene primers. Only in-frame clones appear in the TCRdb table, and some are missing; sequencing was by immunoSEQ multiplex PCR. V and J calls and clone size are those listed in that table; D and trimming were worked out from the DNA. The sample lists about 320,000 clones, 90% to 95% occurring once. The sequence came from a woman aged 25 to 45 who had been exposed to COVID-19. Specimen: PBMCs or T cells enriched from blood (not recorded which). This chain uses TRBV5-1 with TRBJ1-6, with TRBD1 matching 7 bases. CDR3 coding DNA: TGCGCCAGCAGACTTCCGGGACAGCCAAATTCACCCCTCCACTTT. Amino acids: CASRLPGQPNSPLHF. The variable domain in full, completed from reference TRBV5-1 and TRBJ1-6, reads KAGVTQTPRYLIKTRGQQVTLSCSPISGHRSVSWYQQTPGQGLQFLFEYFSETQRNKGNFPGRFSGRQFSNSRSEMNVSTLELGDSALYLCASRLPGQPNSPLHFGNGTRLTVT.